This T cell receptor (beta chain) was recorded in a study of blood T cell repertoires in COVID-19. The wider study: COVID-19 samples, acute and convalescent, were from the United States, Italy and Spain. Sample material is recorded as cDNA or gDNA derived from T cells, B-cell-depleted T cells, or PBMCs.

Per the study methods: The authors estimated nucleated cell counts from reference gene primer amplification. Method: immunoSEQ multiplex PCR; TCRdb's copy keeps in-frame clones and lacks some. That table gives V, J and clone size, and the DNA gave D and trimming. The table shows some 320,000 clones, with approximately 89% occurring only once. V dropped 5 bases and J dropped 2 bases, with 15 bases sitting between them. There are 15 residues in the CDR3. Germline V gene sequence: CDR1 MDHEN, CDR2 SYDVKM. The sequence derives from a woman in her forties or fifties who had recovered from COVID-19. Sequencing was performed on peripheral blood. This chain connects TRBV28 to TRBJ1-1; tentative D call: TRBD1 (5 bases). The CDR3 reads CASSLPLTGNTEAFF. The CDR3 DNA reads TGTGCCAGCAGTCTACCCTTAACAGGAAACACTGAAGCTTTCTTT.